A single sample gave rise to the 8 T cell receptor beta chains below, sequenced in a study of T cell responses to AZD1222 COVID-19 vaccine. Libraries were prepared by immunoSEQ multiplex PCR; TCRdb keeps only in-frame clonotypes and omits some of them. The data show about 110,000 clones, about 91% seen once. Sample: peripheral blood, taken 28 days after the second AZD1222 dose. These receptors all stem from an adult who received the AZD1222 COVID-19 vaccine.

This chain uses TRBV25-1 with TRBJ1-3, with D tentatively TRBD1 (6 bases). Between the trimmed V and J ends, which lost 6 bases and 0 bases, there was a span of 18 bases. Germline loops: CDR1 MGHDK, CDR2 SYGVNS. This CDR3 is 17 amino acids long. CDR3 protein: CASRGTGTYSSGNTIYF. CDR3 bases: TGTGCCAGCAGAGGAACAGGGACCTATAGCTCTGGAAACACCATATATTTT.

The count of this clone is one. J is TRBJ2-1 and V is TRBV7-9, with TRBD2 matching 14 bases. Per the germline V gene, CDR1 is SEHNR and CDR2 is FQNEAQ (reference sequence). There are 15 residues in the CDR3. V lost 5 bases, J lost 10 bases, and 7 bases stayed unmatched. CDR3 loop: CASSPTSGRAREQFF. The CDR3 DNA sequence: TGTGCCAGCAGCCCGACTAGCGGGAGGGCCAGGGAGCAGTTCTTC.

CDR3 in DNA: TGTGCCAGCAGCGTGAGGGCAATCTCCTACGAGCAGTACTTC. This codes for CASSVRAISYEQYF. V gene TRBV9 combines with J gene TRBJ2-7, with a possible D match to TRBD2 (5 bases). Trimming removed 2 bases from V and 0 bases from J, with 9 bases in between. The CDR3 extends over 14 amino acids. Germline V lookup: CDR1 SGDLS, CDR2 YYNGEE.

J is TRBJ2-1 and V is TRBV24-1; TRBD1 might be the D (6 bases). This CDR3 region has 18 residues. CDR1 is KGHDR, CDR2 SFDVKD, per germline. V lost 7 bases and J 1 base, leaving 22 bases between the germline ends. The CDR3 sequence is CATRPNSPGHVSYNEQFF. Here the CDR3 DNA reads TGTGCCACCAGGCCAAACAGTCCGGGACACGTGTCCTACAATGAGCAGTTCTTC.

This chain links TRBV27 with TRBJ1-1; no clear D gene. CDR3 length: 14 amino acids. Between the trimmed V and J ends, which lost 0 bases and 5 bases, there was a span of 10 bases. The germline CDR1 and CDR2 sequences are MNHEY and SMNVEV (reference sequence). The CDR3 is CASSLSAGGTEAFF. The DNA of the CDR3 is TGTGCCAGCAGTTTATCAGCAGGAGGGACTGAAGCTTTCTTT.

J is TRBJ1-6 and V is TRBV28; D is uncertain. V was trimmed by 3 bases and J by 9 bases, leaving 6 bases between them. The CDR3 totals 12 residues. CDR1 and CDR2 (germline): MDHEN, SYDVKM. This CDR3 is CASSLPLSPLHF. The CDR3 DNA reads as TGTGCCAGCAGTTTGCCGCTTTCACCCCTCCACTTT.

The chain has TRBV9 and TRBJ2-3; D is unresolved. The length of the CDR3 is 13 residues. V was trimmed by 0 bases and J by 9 bases, leaving 11 bases between them. Germline lookup yields CDR1 SGDLS and CDR2 YYNGEE. The CDR3 nucleotides read TGTGCCAGCAGCGTAGCGAGTTATGTGACGCAGTATTTT. Protein product: CASSVASYVTQYF.

This rearrangement joins TRBV3-1 (or the pseudogene TRBV3-2) to TRBJ2-3, with D perhaps matching TRBD1 (6 bases). Trimming pared 6 bases from V and 1 base from J, leaving 17 bases between. Per germline, CDR1 LGHDT and CDR2 YNNKEL (reference sequence). The CDR3 spans 16 residues. The CDR3 sequence: CASSRLQGRGTDTQYF. CDR3 DNA sequence: TGTGCCAGCAGTCGTCTACAGGGAAGGGGCACAGATACGCAGTATTTT.